This T cell receptor (beta chain) was captured in a study of T cells in localized non-small cell lung cancer. Points on this clone: Its specificity is not known. One end of the junction is discordant with germline, which a read error may explain.

Study conclusions and caveats: Greater blood T cell density accompanied longer overall survival. Median about 58 top-100 tumor clones were shared with paired adjacent lung.

Germline CDR1 is SSHAT and CDR2 is FNYEAQ (reference sequence). The CDR3 length is 15 residues. Here immunoSEQ multiplex PCR was the method, and the copy in TCRdb shows in-frame clones only, minus some. The table has about 48,000 clones, 70% to 80% seen once. This sequence was found in a man between 40 and 69 years old with stage I squamous cell lung carcinoma. The chain recombines TRBV7-7 with TRBJ2-1; D may be TRBD1 (5 bases). The sample here was peripheral blood, taken before any cancer treatment. CDR3 residues: CASSLGVTNYNEQFF. CDR3 sequence (DNA): TGTGCTAGCAGCTTAGGGGTCACCAACTACAATGAGCAGTTCTTC.